This T cell receptor beta chain was sequenced for a study of blood T cell repertoires in COVID-19. Study-level information: The United States, Italy and Spain were the sources of the acute and convalescent COVID-19 samples. In each case, the material was cDNA or gDNA derived from T cells, B-cell-depleted T cells, or PBMCs.

Germline CDR1 and CDR2: MNHEY and SMNVEV (reference sequence). V was pared by 1 base and J by 0 bases, with 4 bases between. The CDR3 covers 15 residues. Authors' analysis steps: Amplification with reference gene primers provided the estimates of nucleated cell counts. Sequencing was performed with immunoSEQ multiplex PCR; in TCRdb, only in-frame clones are kept and a portion is missing. The DNA gave D and trimming, while V, J and clone size come from that table. The sample comprises approximately 110,000 clones, about 83% of which are singletons, and approximately 5.3% rests with the top ten. This clone was seen repeatedly, ten times or more.

The sequence came from a human donor in a cohort sampled during active COVID-19. The chain combines TRBV27 with TRBJ1-6; D not resolved. The sequenced sample was peripheral blood. The CDR3 loop is CASSLLSSYNSPLHF. The CDR3 DNA sequence: TGTGCCAGCAGTTTATTGAGCTCCTATAATTCACCCCTCCACTTT.